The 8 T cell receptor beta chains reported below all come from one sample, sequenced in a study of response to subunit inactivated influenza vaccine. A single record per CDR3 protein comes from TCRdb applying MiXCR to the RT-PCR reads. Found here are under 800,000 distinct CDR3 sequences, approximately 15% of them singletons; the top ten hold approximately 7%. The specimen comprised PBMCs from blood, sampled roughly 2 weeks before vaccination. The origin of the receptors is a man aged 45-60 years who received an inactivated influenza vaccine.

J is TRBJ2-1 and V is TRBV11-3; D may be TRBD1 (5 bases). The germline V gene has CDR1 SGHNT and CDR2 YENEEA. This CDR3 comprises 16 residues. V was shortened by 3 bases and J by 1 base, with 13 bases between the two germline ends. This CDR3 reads CASSFSVGLSYNEQFF. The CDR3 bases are TGTGCCAGCAGCTTCTCCGTGGGGCTTTCCTACAATGAGCAGTTCTTC. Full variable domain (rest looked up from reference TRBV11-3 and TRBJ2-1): EAGVVQSPRYKIIEKKQPVAFWCNPISGHNTLYWYLQNLGQGPELLIRYENEEAVDDSQLPKDRFSAERLKGVDSTLKIQPAELGDSAVYLCASSFSVGLSYNEQFFGPGTRLTVL.

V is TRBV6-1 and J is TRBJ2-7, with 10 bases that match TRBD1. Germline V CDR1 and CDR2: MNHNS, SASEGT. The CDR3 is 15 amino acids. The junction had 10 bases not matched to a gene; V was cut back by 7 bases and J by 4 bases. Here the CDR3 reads CASNKDRGFLYEQYF. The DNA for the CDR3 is TGTGCCAGCAACAAGGACAGGGGGTTCTTGTACGAGCAGTACTTC.

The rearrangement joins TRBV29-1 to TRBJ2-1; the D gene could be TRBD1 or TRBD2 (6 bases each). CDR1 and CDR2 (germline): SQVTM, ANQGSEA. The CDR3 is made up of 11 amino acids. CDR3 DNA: TGCGGTTCGGGGGCCGGTATTGAGCAGTTCTTC. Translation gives CGSGAGIEQFF.

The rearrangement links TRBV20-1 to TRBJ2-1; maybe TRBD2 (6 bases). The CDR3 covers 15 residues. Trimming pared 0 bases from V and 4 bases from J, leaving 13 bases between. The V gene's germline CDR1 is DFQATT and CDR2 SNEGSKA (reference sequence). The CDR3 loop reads CSARDPRGDYNEQFF. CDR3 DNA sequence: TGCAGTGCTAGAGATCCCCGCGGGGATTACAATGAGCAGTTCTTC.

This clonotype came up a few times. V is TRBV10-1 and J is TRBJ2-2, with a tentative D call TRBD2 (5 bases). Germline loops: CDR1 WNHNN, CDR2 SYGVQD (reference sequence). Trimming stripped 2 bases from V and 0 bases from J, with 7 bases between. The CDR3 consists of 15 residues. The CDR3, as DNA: TGCGCCAGCAGTGAGGACGGGGCGAACACCGGGGAGCTGTTTTTT. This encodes CASSEDGANTGELFF.

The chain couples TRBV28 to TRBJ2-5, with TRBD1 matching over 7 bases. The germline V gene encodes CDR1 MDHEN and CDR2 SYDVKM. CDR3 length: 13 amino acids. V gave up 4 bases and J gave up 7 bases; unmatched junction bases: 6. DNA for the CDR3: TGTGCCAGCAGTTATGGGACAGCCGGGACCCAGTACTTC. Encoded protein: CASSYGTAGTQYF.

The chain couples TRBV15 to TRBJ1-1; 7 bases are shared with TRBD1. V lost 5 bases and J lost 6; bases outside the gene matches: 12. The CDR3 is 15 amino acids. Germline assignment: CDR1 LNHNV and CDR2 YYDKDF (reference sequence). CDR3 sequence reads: CATSGTLQQGSEAFF. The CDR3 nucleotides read TGTGCCACCAGCGGCACGTTACAACAGGGGTCTGAAGCTTTCTTT.

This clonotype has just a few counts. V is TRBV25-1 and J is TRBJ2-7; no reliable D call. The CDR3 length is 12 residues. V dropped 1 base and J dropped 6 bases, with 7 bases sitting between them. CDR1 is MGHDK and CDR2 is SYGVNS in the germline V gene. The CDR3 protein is CASSESKGEQYF. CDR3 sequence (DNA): TGTGCCAGCAGTGAATCTAAGGGCGAGCAGTACTTC.